The 32 T cell receptor beta chains reported below all come from one sample, sequenced in a study of T-cell memory formation after mild COVID-19. TCRdb itself ran the 5' RACE reads through MiXCR, one entry per CDR3 protein. The table has some 250,000 distinct CDR3 sequences, roughly 18% seen once. Sample: PBMCs or a T cell subset sorted from them (not recorded which). The source is a man younger than 30 who had mild COVID-19 (a few samples of this study predate the infection). Cell type and time point are not known.

This clonotype has only a few counts. V usage is TRBV4-1 and J usage is TRBJ2-2; D might be TRBD1 (5 bases). The V and J ends lost 4 bases and 1 base respectively, with 10 bases between them. The germline gives CDR1 MGHRA, CDR2 YSYEKL. The CDR3 runs 15 residues. Written as DNA, the CDR3 is TGCGCCAGCAGCCTATTCACAGGGAACACCGGGGAGCTGTTTTTT. It codes for CASSLFTGNTGELFF.

The V call is TRBV10-3, the J call TRBJ1-2; D is uncertain. Germline CDR1 ENHRY, CDR2 SYGVKD. This CDR3 comprises 16 residues. Trimming removed 0 bases from V and 0 bases from J, with 11 bases in between. Here the CDR3 reads CAISESLSSANYGYTF. DNA of the CDR3: TGTGCCATCAGTGAGTCCCTATCCAGTGCTAACTATGGCTACACCTTC.

V and J are TRBV7-3 and TRBJ1-1; no firm D call. V lost 1 base and J lost 4, with 13 bases in between. Germline CDR1 and CDR2: SGHTA and FQGTGA. This CDR3 has 15 residues. The CDR3 here is CASSLIGYDRTEAFF. The CDR3 nucleotides read TGTGCCAGCAGCTTAATAGGCTACGATCGCACTGAAGCTTTCTTT.

The rearrangement links TRBV5-4 to TRBJ2-3, with D unresolved. CDR1 SGHNT and CDR2 YYREEE come from the germline V gene (reference sequence). V was cut by 1 base and J by 2 bases, with 11 bases left in between. The CDR3 covers 15 residues. The CDR3 protein is CASSLSPGSTDTQYF. The CDR3, as DNA: TGTGCCAGCAGCTTGAGTCCCGGTTCCACAGATACGCAGTATTTT.

This clonotype has more than one count but fewer than ten. This sequence joins TRBV7-2 and TRBJ1-1, with D possibly matching TRBD1 (5 bases). From germline, CDR1 is SGHTA and CDR2 FQGNSA. Trimming removed 1 base at V and 5 bases at J, with 20 bases between. The CDR3 covers 17 residues. CDR3 residues: CASSLDSGGEVSTEAFF. As DNA, the CDR3 is TGTGCCAGCAGCTTAGATTCCGGGGGGGAAGTGAGTACTGAAGCTTTCTTT.

The sample holds many counts of this clonotype. The V and J genes are TRBV4-1 and TRBJ2-7; 8 positions agree with TRBD2. Unmatched junction bases numbered 6, after V lost 2 bases and J lost 3 bases. Germline values: CDR1 MGHRA, CDR2 YSYEKL. The CDR3 is 15 amino acids. The CDR3 loop reads CASSQWWRGVYEQYF. CDR3 DNA sequence: TGCGCCAGCAGCCAATGGTGGCGGGGGGTCTACGAGCAGTACTTC.

This clonotype was seen repeatedly, ten times or more. The chain joins TRBV20-1 to TRBJ1-2; D gene unclear. Germline CDR1 reads DFQATT; CDR2 reads SNEGSKA (reference sequence). There are 11 residues in the CDR3. V was clipped by 6 bases and J by 5 bases, with 10 bases between them. The CDR3 region is CSALSEYGYTF. The CDR3 DNA follows: TGCAGTGCCTTGAGCGAGTATGGCTACACCTTC.

The rearrangement uses TRBV10-3 and TRBJ2-7; tentative D call: TRBD1 (5 bases). This CDR3 is 14 amino acids long. Germline V gene lookup returns CDR1 ENHRY and CDR2 SYGVKD. Trimming pared 0 bases from V and 6 bases from J, leaving 12 bases between. CDR3: CAISESRSGLEQYV. The CDR3 nucleotides are TGTGCCATCAGTGAGTCGAGGTCAGGGCTCGAGCAGTACGTC.

The sample holds a few counts of this clonotype. This chain joins TRBV19 and TRBJ2-1; 9 nucleotides match TRBD2. The CDR3 loop spans 15 amino acids. CDR1 is LNHDA, CDR2 SQIVND, per germline (reference sequence). V was clipped by 6 bases and J by 1 base; unmatched bases: 4. CDR3 sequence: CASRRLADSYNEQFF. In DNA form, the CDR3 reads TGTGCCAGTAGACGACTAGCGGATTCCTACAATGAGCAGTTCTTC.

The rearrangement joins TRBV5-1 to TRBJ1-1, with D possibly matching TRBD1 (5 bases). This CDR3 region has 13 residues. Germline lookup yields CDR1 SGHRS and CDR2 YFSETQ. With 0 bases removed from V and 10 bases from J, the gap between germline ends came to 13 bases. This CDR3 is CASSLAPGNGAFF. Here the CDR3 DNA reads TGCGCCAGCAGCTTGGCCCCAGGGAACGGAGCTTTCTTT.

The chain couples TRBV11-3 to TRBJ2-1, with 9 bases that match TRBD2. After removal of 1 base from V and 6 bases from J, the junction contained 10 bases not matched to a gene. Germline-derived CDR1 and CDR2 are SGHNT and YENEEA. This CDR3 region has 17 residues. CDR3 bases: TGTGCCAGCAGCTTAGCGGGTTGGCGGGGGGGACCCAATGAGCAGTTCTTC. It translates to CASSLAGWRGGPNEQFF. Full variable domain (missing parts from reference TRBV11-3 and TRBJ2-1): EAGVVQSPRYKIIEKKQPVAFWCNPISGHNTLYWYLQNLGQGPELLIRYENEEAVDDSQLPKDRFSAERLKGVDSTLKIQPAELGDSAVYLCASSLAGWRGGPNEQFFGPGTRLTVL.

This clonotype was seen at least ten times. V gene TRBV5-1 combines with J gene TRBJ2-1, with 11 positions matching TRBD2. The CDR3 covers 16 residues. Trimming took 4 bases from V and 5 from J; bases not matched to a gene: 8. Germline CDR1 and CDR2: SGHRS and YFSETQ. CDR3 sequence reads: CASSRSLAGAHNEQFF. DNA for the CDR3: TGCGCCAGCAGCCGATCACTAGCGGGGGCCCACAATGAGCAGTTCTTC.

The rearrangement links TRBV21-1 to TRBJ2-3; the table's D call, TRBD2, was not checked against the DNA. TRBV21-1 is termed a pseudogene. The CDR3 is 16 amino acids. For the CDR3, the DNA is TGTGCCAGCAGCATGCGGACTAGCGGAAGCACAGATACGCAGTATTTT. Translation: CASSMRTSGSTDTQYF.

The V gene is TRBV7-8, the J gene TRBJ2-1, with TRBD1 matching 9 bases. V was clipped by 3 bases and J by 7 bases; unmatched bases: 4. The CDR3 has 14 residues. The V gene's germline CDR1 is SGHVS and CDR2 FQNEAQ. This chain's CDR3 is CASSFSGTGNEQFF. CDR3 DNA: TGTGCCAGCAGCTTCTCCGGGACAGGGAATGAGCAGTTCTTC.

The gene calls are TRBV9 and TRBJ1-2; TRBD1 agrees at 7 bases. V was pared by 0 bases and J by 7 bases, with 3 bases of the junction left unmatched. Germline V CDR1 and CDR2: SGDLS, YYNGEE. This CDR3 region has 13 residues. CDR3 loop: CASSVEGAGGYTF. As DNA, the CDR3 is TGTGCCAGCAGCGTAGAGGGGGCAGGTGGCTACACCTTC.

This clonotype was picked up a small number of times. The chain employs TRBV5-5 and TRBJ2-3; no definite D call. Germline CDR1 reads SGHKS; CDR2 reads YYEKEE (reference sequence). This CDR3 has 14 amino acids. V was shortened by 4 bases and J by 1 base, with 10 bases between the two germline ends. As DNA, the CDR3 is TGTGCCAGCAGCCTCCTAGTACGCACAGATACGCAGTATTTT. This encodes CASSLLVRTDTQYF.

This clonotype has just a few counts. CDR3 coding DNA: TGTGCCAGCAGTTTTTACGGGAAAGTTGGGGAGCAGTACTTC. It is translated as CASSFYGKVGEQYF. The chain links TRBV12-3 or TRBV12-4 to TRBJ2-7; perhaps TRBD2 as D (5 bases). V was clipped by 3 bases and J by 7 bases, with 16 bases between them. The CDR3 extends over 14 amino acids.

The V gene is TRBV5-1, the J gene TRBJ2-2, with 7 nucleotides matching TRBD1. CDR3 size: 14 residues. Germline V gives CDR1 SGHRS, CDR2 YFSETQ. J lost 5 bases, V lost 4 bases, and 5 bases had no gene match. The DNA of the CDR3 is TGCGCCAGCAGCCGCCTGACAGGGACCGGGGAGCTGTTTTTT. Translation: CASSRLTGTGELFF.

V is TRBV19 and J is TRBJ1-2, with unresolved D. In germline, CDR1 is LNHDA, CDR2 SQIVND (reference sequence). The CDR3 sequence is 13 residues long. Trimming took 7 bases from V and 3 from J, leaving 12 bases between them. The CDR3 here is CASMEGRHYGYTF. CDR3 nucleotides: TGTGCCAGTATGGAAGGCAGACACTATGGCTACACCTTC.

The V and J genes are TRBV29-1 and TRBJ1-3; D unclear. Deletions cut 1 base from V and 2 bases from J, with 3 bases between. Germline-derived CDR1 and CDR2 are SQVTM and ANQGSEA. The CDR3 is made up of 12 amino acids. CDR3 DNA sequence: TGCAGCGTTGAAGCAGCTGGAAACACCATATATTTT. Encoded protein: CSVEAAGNTIYF.

The chain links TRBV7-9 to TRBJ2-7; maybe TRBD2 (7 bases). Between the trimmed V and J ends, which lost 0 bases and 6 bases, there was a span of 15 bases. The CDR3 runs to 15 residues. CDR1 is SEHNR and CDR2 is FQNEAQ in the germline V gene (reference sequence). The CDR3 protein is CASSLARGAALEQYF. For the CDR3, the DNA is TGTGCCAGCAGCTTAGCACGGGGGGCCGCTCTCGAGCAGTACTTC.

The rearrangement joins TRBV7-9 to TRBJ1-1; D unresolved. This CDR3 has 13 amino acids. Germline V gives CDR1 SEHNR, CDR2 FQNEAQ (reference sequence). V was cut by 5 bases and J by 3 bases, with 10 bases left in between. CDR3 nucleotides: TGTGCCAGCAGCCTTCTGTTCGACACTGAAGCTTTCTTT. It codes for CASSLLFDTEAFF.

This clonotype was seen more than once but under ten times. The rearrangement links TRBV12-3 or TRBV12-4 to TRBJ2-6, with D unresolved. V was pared by 7 bases and J by 0 bases, with 4 bases between. This CDR3 spans 13 amino acids. The CDR3 protein is CASMNSGANVLTF. The CDR3 DNA reads TGTGCCAGCATGAACTCTGGGGCCAACGTCCTGACTTTC.

The gene calls are TRBV5-1 and TRBJ1-1; D not certain. The CDR3 consists of 13 residues. Germline V gene sequence: CDR1 SGHRS, CDR2 YFSETQ. The V gene lost 0 bases and the J gene lost 8 bases, with 11 bases spanning the gap. This CDR3 reads CASSLARPEEAFF. In nucleotides, the CDR3 is TGCGCCAGCAGCTTGGCCCGGCCAGAGGAAGCTTTCTTT.

Only a few counts were recorded for this clonotype. V is TRBV4-1 and J is TRBJ2-2; 7 nucleotides match TRBD2. The CDR3 consists of 13 residues. CDR1 MGHRA and CDR2 YSYEKL come from the germline V gene. V gave up 1 base and J gave up 11 bases; unmatched junction bases: 4. CDR3 protein: CASSQGGRDELFF. Written as DNA, the CDR3 is TGCGCCAGCAGCCAAGGAGGGAGGGACGAGCTGTTTTTT.

This clonotype was recorded many times. The J gene is TRBJ2-5, the V gene TRBV28; 10 bases are a match to TRBD2. V lost 8 bases and J lost 5; bases outside the gene matches: 11. Germline loops: CDR1 MDHEN, CDR2 SYDVKM. This CDR3 spans 15 amino acids. As DNA, the CDR3 is TGTGCCAGCCTCTCAGCGGGGGGGCCGGAGGAGACCCAGTACTTC. Its translation is CASLSAGGPEETQYF.

The chain employs TRBV29-1 and TRBJ2-4; D may match TRBD1 or TRBD2 (6 bases each). Germline lookup yields CDR1 SQVTM and CDR2 ANQGSEA. This CDR3 spans 15 amino acids. Trimming took 6 bases from V and 0 from J, leaving 15 bases between them. The CDR3 is CSVGGFNKAKNIQYF. The DNA of the CDR3 is TGCAGCGTCGGGGGCTTCAACAAAGCCAAAAACATTCAGTACTTC.

V and J are TRBV7-6 and TRBJ2-5; 7 bases line up with TRBD1. Germline CDR1 is SGHVS and CDR2 is FNYEAQ. Trimming removed 7 bases from V and 4 bases from J; junction bases left unmatched: 12. The CDR3 is 15 amino acids. In DNA form, the CDR3 reads TGTGCCAGCACCTTTGGGCAGGGGGTCCGAGAGACCCAGTACTTC. It codes for CASTFGQGVRETQYF.

This clonotype has just a few counts. CDR3 amino acids: CASSQDWRAREETQYF. The CDR3 coding sequence is TGTGCCAGCAGCCAAGATTGGCGGGCCCGGGAAGAGACCCAGTACTTC. The V call is TRBV3-1, the J call TRBJ2-5; D is perhaps TRBD2 (5 bases). V was trimmed by 0 bases and J by 3 bases, leaving 14 bases between them. In germline, CDR1 is LGHDT, CDR2 YNNKEL (reference sequence). This CDR3 region has 16 residues.

The rearrangement uses TRBV20-1 and TRBJ2-3; tentative D call: TRBD2 (5 bases). Germline CDR1 is DFQATT and CDR2 is SNEGSKA (reference sequence). Trimming took off 0 bases at V and 3 bases at J, with 16 bases between the two ends. The CDR3 is 16 residues long. CDR3 loop: CSARDLGDGWTDTQYF. CDR3 nucleotide sequence: TGCAGTGCTAGAGATCTCGGGGATGGGTGGACAGATACGCAGTATTTT.

There are a few counts of this clonotype. The V gene is TRBV5-4, the J gene TRBJ2-5; D is possibly TRBD2 (6 bases). Trimming took off 0 bases at V and 4 bases at J, with 10 bases between the two ends. Per the germline V gene, CDR1 is SGHNT and CDR2 is YYREEE (reference sequence). The CDR3 loop spans 14 amino acids. The CDR3 is CASSLGLAAETQYF. CDR3 nucleotide sequence: TGTGCCAGCAGCTTGGGATTAGCGGCAGAGACCCAGTACTTC.

This clonotype was detected only a few times. The chain joins TRBV4-2 to TRBJ2-3; D is undetermined. The CDR3 has 12 residues. Per germline, CDR1 LGHNA and CDR2 YNFKEQ. V lost 6 bases and J 6 bases, leaving 10 bases between the germline ends. Written as DNA, the CDR3 is TGTGCCAGCAGTGCTTGGCGCGATACGCAGTATTTT. This sequence encodes CASSAWRDTQYF.